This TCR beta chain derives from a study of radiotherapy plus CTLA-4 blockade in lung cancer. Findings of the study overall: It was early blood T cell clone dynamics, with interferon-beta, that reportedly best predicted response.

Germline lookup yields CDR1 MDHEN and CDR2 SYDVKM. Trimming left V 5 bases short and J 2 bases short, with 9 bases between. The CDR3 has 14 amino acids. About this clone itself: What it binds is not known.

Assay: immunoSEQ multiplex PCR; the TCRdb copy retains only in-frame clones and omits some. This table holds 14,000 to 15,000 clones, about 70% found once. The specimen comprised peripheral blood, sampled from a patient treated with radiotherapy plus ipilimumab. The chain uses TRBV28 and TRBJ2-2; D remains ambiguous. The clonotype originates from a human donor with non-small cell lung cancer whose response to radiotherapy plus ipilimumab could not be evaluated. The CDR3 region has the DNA TGTGCCAGCAGTCGACTTGGAAACACCGGGGAGCTGTTTTTT. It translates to CASSRLGNTGELFF.